This TCR beta chain was documented in a study of T cells in Graves' hyperthyroidism and ophthalmopathy. Notes on the study in general: Progression to ophthalmopathy was predicted a median of roughly 6.6 months early.

This clonotype was recorded at least ten times. The antigen is not known. Germline CDR1 reads SGHTA; CDR2 reads FQGNSA. V shed 5 bases and J 5 bases; nucleotides not matched to a gene: 9. The CDR3 contains 14 residues. TCR beta CDR3 regions were amplified from RNA. A first-round RT-PCR of the TCR CDR3 used the HTBI primer set. TCRdb used MiXCR to reprocess the multiplex PCR reads, holding one entry per CDR3 protein. Of some 620,000 distinct CDR3 sequences listed, around 15% are singletons. Input material: blood. The V gene is TRBV7-2, the J gene TRBJ2-7; TRBD2 agrees at 7 bases. The sequence was obtained from a woman aged 30 to 39 with Graves' hyperthyroidism. The CDR3 DNA reads as TGTGCCAGCAGCCCAGGCGGGAGTTTAAACGAGCAGTACTTC. Its translation is CASSPGGSLNEQYF.